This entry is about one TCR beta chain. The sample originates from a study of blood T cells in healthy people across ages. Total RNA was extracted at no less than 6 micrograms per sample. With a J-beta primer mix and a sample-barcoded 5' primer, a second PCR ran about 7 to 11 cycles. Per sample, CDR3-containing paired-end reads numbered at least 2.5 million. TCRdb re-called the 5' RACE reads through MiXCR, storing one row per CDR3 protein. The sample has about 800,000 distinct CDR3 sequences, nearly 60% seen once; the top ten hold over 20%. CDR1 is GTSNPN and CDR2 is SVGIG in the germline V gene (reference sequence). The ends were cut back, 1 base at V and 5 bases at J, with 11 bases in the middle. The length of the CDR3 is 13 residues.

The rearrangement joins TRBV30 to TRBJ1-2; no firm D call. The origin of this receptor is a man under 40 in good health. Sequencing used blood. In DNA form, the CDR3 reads TGTGCCTGGAGTGGTGAGCGCGGGTATGGCTACACCTTC. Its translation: CAWSGERGYGYTF.